The 8 T cell receptor beta chains below were found in one sample sequenced in a study of Ad26.COV2.S vaccination and SARS-CoV-2 variants. Method: immunoSEQ multiplex PCR; TCRdb's copy keeps in-frame clones and lacks some. The table has about 320,000 clones, approximately 80% seen once; the top ten hold around 2%. The treatment: some 19 received Ad26.COV2.S at low or high dose, single or two shots; 5 received placebo; per-sample allocation not given. Sampling was performed 63 days after the first vaccine or placebo injection. Sequenced material: peripheral blood, taken in a trial of Ad26.COV2.S vaccine versus placebo. The source is a person aged 18-65 years who received the Ad26.COV2.S COVID-19 vaccine or a placebo.

With respect to this clone: Germline and junction disagree at one end, which may indicate a read error. This sequence joins TRBV7-7 and TRBJ2-2, with D perhaps matching TRBD1 (5 bases). This CDR3 has 15 amino acids. CDR1 is SSHAT, CDR2 FNYEAQ, per germline (reference sequence). The CDR3 DNA reads as TGTGCTAGCAGTCAGGGAAGGGGCGACACCGGGGAGCTGTTTTTT. Encoded protein: CASSQGRGDTGELFF.

The sample holds a few counts of this clone. For the CDR3, the DNA is TGTGCCAGCAGTCCAGGGGGCATGATAACTGAAGCTTTCTTT. This codes for CASSPGGMITEAFF. This rearrangement joins TRBV13 to TRBJ1-1; 8 positions agree with TRBD1. J gave up 5 bases and V 6 bases, and 8 bases lay outside the gene matches. In germline, CDR1 is PRHDT, CDR2 FYEKMQ (reference sequence). There are 14 residues in the CDR3.

This chain joins TRBV27 and TRBJ2-7; D ambiguous. V lost 1 base, J lost 3 bases, and 10 bases lay in between. CDR3 size: 14 residues. Per the germline V gene, CDR1 is MNHEY and CDR2 is SMNVEV (reference sequence). The CDR3 sequence is CASSLLARSYEQYF. CDR3 coding DNA: TGTGCCAGCAGTTTATTAGCTAGGAGCTACGAGCAGTACTTC.

The chain employs TRBV4-2 and TRBJ2-7; D remains ambiguous. Trimming removed 0 bases at V and 6 bases at J, with 21 bases between. The CDR3 contains 17 residues. Germline lookup yields CDR1 LGHNA and CDR2 YNFKEQ. The CDR3 coding sequence is TGTGCCAGCAGCCAAGATCAGCAGGCTACCTACTTCTCCGAGCAGTACTTC. Protein: CASSQDQQATYFSEQYF.

The J gene is TRBJ1-2, the V gene TRBV12-5; no definite D call. The V and J ends lost 1 base and 4 bases respectively, with 10 bases between them. There are 14 residues in the CDR3. Germline CDR1 reads LGHNT; CDR2 reads FRNRAP. The CDR3 region is CASGLDPGAYGYTF. Here the CDR3 DNA reads TGTGCTAGTGGTTTGGACCCCGGAGCCTATGGCTACACCTTC.

The chain has TRBV4-1 and TRBJ2-3; no reliable D call. V was clipped by 8 bases and J by 4 bases, with 22 bases between them. The CDR3 covers 16 residues. Germline V gives CDR1 MGHRA, CDR2 YSYEKL. The CDR3 sequence is CASGAPYPQTADTQYF. The CDR3 DNA reads TGCGCCAGCGGCGCCCCATACCCCCAAACCGCAGATACGCAGTATTTT.

The rearrangement joins TRBV5-4 to TRBJ1-1, with D unclear. The CDR3 consists of 13 residues. Germline loops: CDR1 SGHNT, CDR2 YYREEE (reference sequence). The V and J ends lost 4 bases and 0 bases respectively, with 7 bases between them. DNA for the CDR3: TGTGCCAGCAGCCAACAGATGAACACTGAAGCTTTCTTT. This sequence encodes CASSQQMNTEAFF.

This clone was detected only a few times. The rearrangement uses TRBV28 and TRBJ1-1; D is ambiguous. The CDR3 consists of 12 residues. Germline V gene data show CDR1 as MDHEN and CDR2 as SYDVKM. Deletions cut 4 bases from V and 11 bases from J, with 14 bases between. The CDR3 nucleotides read TGTGCCAGCAGTTCCGGGCCTCGATTGGCTTTCTTT. Encoded protein: CASSSGPRLAFF.